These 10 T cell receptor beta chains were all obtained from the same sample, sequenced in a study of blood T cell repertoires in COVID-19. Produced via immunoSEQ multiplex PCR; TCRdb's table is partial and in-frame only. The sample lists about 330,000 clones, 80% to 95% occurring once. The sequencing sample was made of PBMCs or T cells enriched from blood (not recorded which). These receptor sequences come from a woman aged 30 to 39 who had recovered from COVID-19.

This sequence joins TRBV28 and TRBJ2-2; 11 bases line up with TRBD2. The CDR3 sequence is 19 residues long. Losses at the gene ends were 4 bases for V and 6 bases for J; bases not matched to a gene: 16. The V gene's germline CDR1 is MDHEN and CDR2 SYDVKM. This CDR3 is CASSSPRGSGRALAGELFF. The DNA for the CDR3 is TGTGCCAGCAGTTCACCTCGGGGTAGCGGGAGGGCCCTCGCCGGGGAGCTGTTTTTT.

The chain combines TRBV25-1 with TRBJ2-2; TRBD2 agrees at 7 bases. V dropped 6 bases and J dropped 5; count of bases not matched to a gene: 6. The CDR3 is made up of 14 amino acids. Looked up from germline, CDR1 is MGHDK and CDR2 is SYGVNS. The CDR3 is CASRVAGATGELFF. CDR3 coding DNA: TGTGCCAGCAGAGTGGCGGGAGCTACCGGGGAGCTGTTTTTT. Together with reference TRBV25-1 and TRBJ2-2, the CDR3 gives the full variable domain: EADIYQTPRYLVIGTGKKITLECSQTMGHDKMYWYQQDPGMELHLIHYSYGVNSTEKGDLSSESTVSRIRTEHFPLTLESARPSHTSQYLCASRVAGATGELFFGEGSRLTVL.

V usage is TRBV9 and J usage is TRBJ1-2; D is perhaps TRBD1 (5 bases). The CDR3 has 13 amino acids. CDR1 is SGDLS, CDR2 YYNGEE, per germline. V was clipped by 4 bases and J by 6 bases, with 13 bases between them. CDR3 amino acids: CASSNQGINGYTF. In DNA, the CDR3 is TGTGCCAGCAGCAATCAGGGCATAAATGGCTACACCTTC. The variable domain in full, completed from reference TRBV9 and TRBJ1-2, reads DSGVTQTPKHLITATGQRVTLRCSPRSGDLSVYWYQQSLDQGLQFLIQYYNGEERAKGNILERFSAQQFPDLHSELNLSSLELGDSALYFCASSNQGINGYTFGSGTRLTVV.

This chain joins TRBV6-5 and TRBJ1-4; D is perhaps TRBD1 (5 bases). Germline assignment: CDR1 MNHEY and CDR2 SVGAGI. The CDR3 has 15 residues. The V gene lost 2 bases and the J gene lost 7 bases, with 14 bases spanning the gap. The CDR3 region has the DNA TGTGCCAGCAGTTACGCCCAGGGTCAGGGTGAAAAACTGTTTTTT. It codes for CASSYAQGQGEKLFF.

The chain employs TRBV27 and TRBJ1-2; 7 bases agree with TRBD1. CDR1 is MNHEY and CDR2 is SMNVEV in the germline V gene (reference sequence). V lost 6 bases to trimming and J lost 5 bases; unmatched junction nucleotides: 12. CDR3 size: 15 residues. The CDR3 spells CASSARGAGGYGYTF. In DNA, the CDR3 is TGTGCCAGCAGCGCGCGTGGGGCAGGGGGGTATGGCTACACCTTC.

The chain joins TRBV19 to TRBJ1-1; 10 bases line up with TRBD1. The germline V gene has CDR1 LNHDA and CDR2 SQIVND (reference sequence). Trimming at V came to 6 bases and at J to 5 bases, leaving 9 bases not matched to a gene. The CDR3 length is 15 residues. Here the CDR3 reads CASRIGDRGETEAFF. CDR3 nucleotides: TGTGCCAGTAGAATCGGGGACAGGGGAGAAACTGAAGCTTTCTTT.

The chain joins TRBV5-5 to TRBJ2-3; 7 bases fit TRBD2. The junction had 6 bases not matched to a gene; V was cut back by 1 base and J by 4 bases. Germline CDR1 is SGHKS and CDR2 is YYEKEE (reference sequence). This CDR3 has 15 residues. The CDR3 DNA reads TGTGCCAGCAGCTTGAGGGTAGGGAGGGCAGATACGCAGTATTTT. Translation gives CASSLRVGRADTQYF. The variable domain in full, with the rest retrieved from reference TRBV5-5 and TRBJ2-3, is DAGVTQSPTHLIKTRGQQVTLRCSPISGHKSVSWYQQVLGQGPQFIFQYYEKEERGRGNFPDRFSARQFPNYSSELNVNALLLGDSALYLCASSLRVGRADTQYFGPGTRLTVL.

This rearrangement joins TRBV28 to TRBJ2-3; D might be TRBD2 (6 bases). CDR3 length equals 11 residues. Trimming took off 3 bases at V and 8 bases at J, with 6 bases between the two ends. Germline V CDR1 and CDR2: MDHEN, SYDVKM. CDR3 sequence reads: CASSLEGTQYF. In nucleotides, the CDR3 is TGTGCCAGCAGTTTGGAGGGTACGCAGTATTTT. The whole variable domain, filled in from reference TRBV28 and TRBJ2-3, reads DVKVTQSSRYLVKRTGEKVFLECVQDMDHENMFWYRQDPGLGLRLIYFSYDVKMKEKGDIPEGYSVSREKKERFSLILESASTNQTSMYLCASSLEGTQYFGPGTRLTVL.

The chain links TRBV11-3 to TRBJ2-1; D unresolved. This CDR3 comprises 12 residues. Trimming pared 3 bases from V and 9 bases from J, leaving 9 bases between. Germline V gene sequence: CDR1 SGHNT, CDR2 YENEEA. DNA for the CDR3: TGTGCCAGCAGCTTCGGTTACGTTGAGCAGTTCTTC. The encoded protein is CASSFGYVEQFF.

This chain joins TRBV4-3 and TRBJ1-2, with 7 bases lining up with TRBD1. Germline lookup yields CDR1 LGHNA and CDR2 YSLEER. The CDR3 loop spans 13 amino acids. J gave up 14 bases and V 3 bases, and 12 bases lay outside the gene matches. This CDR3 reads CASSQGTGQTETF. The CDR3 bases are TGCGCCAGCAGCCAGGGTACGGGACAGACGGAGACCTTC.